This T cell receptor beta chain originates from a study of neurological immune-mediated disorders (dated by TCRdb to between 2019 and 2020). In terms of the full investigation: Using UMI-based sequencing, the study compared peripheral blood TCR-beta repertoires from patients with HTLV-I-associated myelopathy (HAM/TSP), patients with multiple sclerosis, and healthy controls. The approximately 110 TCR-beta libraries covered PBMC samples along with longitudinal samples, technical triplicates, and paired sorted CD4+ and CD8+ T-cell subsets. Each longitudinal HAM/TSP and healthy donor was sampled at 3 time-points spaced at about 3-45 month intervals. The cohort was made up of approximately 69 subjects, consisting of some 14 HAM/TSP patients, about 35 multiple sclerosis patients and 20 healthy controls.

The cysteine opens and the phenylalanine closes a CDR3 of 12 amino acids. Just CDR3 DNA is preserved here, 36 bases in frame from base 1. V lost 5 bases and J lost 2 bases, and the count of bases not matched to a germline gene is 3. According to the germline V gene (reference sequence), CDR1 reads DFQATT and CDR2 reads SNEGSKA. What the time point label conveys for this sample: longitudinal time-point 1 (baseline). The healthy controls were volunteers from a blood bank in Maryland, USA. Unsorted PBMC libraries were generated from 2 million PBMCs stored in RNAlater at -80 °C until RNA extraction. PBMCs were separated from peripheral blood using Ficoll-Hypaque density gradient centrifugation and then cryopreserved in liquid nitrogen. The research as a whole found: Expanded clones from different subjects shared no identical CDR3 amino acid sequences, which suggests that TCR-beta repertoires were private in all groups. TCR clonal expansion was greatest in HAM/TSP patients and smallest in MS patients, who ranked below even healthy controls.

This clonotype was seen ten or more times. Its antigen remains undetermined. No clone much larger than this one lies a single base away; base qualities are absent. To synthesize cDNA, template-switch 5'RACE was performed with a primer carrying a 10-nucleotide random unique molecular identifier so that each TCR transcript was tagged. Every sequencing run yielded over 190 million TCR-beta sequences covering 15-18 subjects. The RNeasy kit was used for extraction of total RNA. The KAPA Real-time Library Amplification kit was used to amplify TCR-beta VDJ regions with primers targeting the TCR constant region and the 5'RACE anchor. A first PCR added sample indexes and Illumina adaptors, and a second PCR then raised library yield. After Ampure bead purification, the roughly 650 bp TCR product was size-selected on a 2% E-gel SizeSelection system. Before pooling, libraries had their quality checked on a Bioanalyzer, their concentration measured with Qubit, and their quantity determined with the Kapa Library Quantification kit. Libraries were sequenced paired-end 2 x 150 bp on an Illumina HiSeq 2500. To increase sequence diversity, about 24-32% phiX was spiked into each library pool. Per the source publication's procedure: Quality-filtered reads were processed with the UMI-based MiGEC pipeline, and over 75% of raw TCR sequences were removed by the MiGEC pipeline during error correction. IMGT germline references were used for aligning VDJ genes, and each clonotype was defined as a unique CDR3 amino acid sequence together with its V-J genes. Clonal expansion, Shannon diversity and CDR3 relatedness (CalcPairwiseDistances, ClusterSamples) were evaluated with VDJtools, and phylogenetic trees were built with CLCbio workbench. A clone was classed as expanded if it had 8 or more unique UMIs, a cutoff based on coefficient-of-variation modelling across technical triplicates. TCRdb cleaned the public reads at Q25 with fastp, built clones with MiXCR and kept in-frame beta chains. When rows share a CDR3 protein, they turn into one entry using the most common DNA and genes. Here the V and J calls rest on TCRdb's processing, not on the authors' analysis. This sample has about 49,000 distinct CDR3 sequences in its table, and 9% to 10% of those were observed once. Less than 2% of the sample lies in the top ten.

The receptor's source is a woman aged 40-49 years in good health. This receptor chain uses TRBV20-1 and TRBJ2-7, with 7 bases matching TRBD1. The sample consisted of PBMCs. The CDR3 region has the sequence CSAHRGPYEQYF. The bases are TGCAGTGCTCACAGGGGCCCCTACGAGCAGTACTTC.